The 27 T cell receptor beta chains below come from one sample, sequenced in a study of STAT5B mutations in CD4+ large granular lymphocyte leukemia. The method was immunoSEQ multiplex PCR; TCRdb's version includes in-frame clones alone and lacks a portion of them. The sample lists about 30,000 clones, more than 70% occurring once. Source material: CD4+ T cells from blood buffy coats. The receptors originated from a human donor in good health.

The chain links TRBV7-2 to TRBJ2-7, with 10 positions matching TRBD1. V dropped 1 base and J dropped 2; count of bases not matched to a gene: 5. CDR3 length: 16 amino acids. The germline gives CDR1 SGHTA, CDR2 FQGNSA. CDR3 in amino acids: CASSLEGTGAAYEQYF. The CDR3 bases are TGTGCCAGCAGCTTAGAAGGGACAGGGGCCGCCTACGAGCAGTACTTC.

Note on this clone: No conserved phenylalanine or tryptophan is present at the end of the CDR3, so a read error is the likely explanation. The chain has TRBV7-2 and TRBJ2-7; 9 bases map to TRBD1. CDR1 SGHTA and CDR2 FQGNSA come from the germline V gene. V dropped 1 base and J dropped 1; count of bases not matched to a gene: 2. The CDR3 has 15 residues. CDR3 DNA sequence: TGTGCCAGCAGCTTAGAAGGACAGGGGTCCTACGAGCAGTACCTC. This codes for CASSLEGQGSYEQYL.

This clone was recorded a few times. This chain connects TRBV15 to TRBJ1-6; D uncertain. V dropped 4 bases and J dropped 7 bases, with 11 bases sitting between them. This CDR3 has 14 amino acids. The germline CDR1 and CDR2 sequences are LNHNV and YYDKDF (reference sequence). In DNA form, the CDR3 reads TGTGCCACCAGCACAAGAACCGGGAATTCACCCCTCCACTTT. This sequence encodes CATSTRTGNSPLHF. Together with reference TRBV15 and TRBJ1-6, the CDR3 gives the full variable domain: DAMVIQNPRYQVTQFGKPVTLSCSQTLNHNVMYWYQQKSSQAPKLLFHYYDKDFNNEADTPDNFQSRRPNTSFCFLDIRSPGLGDTAMYLCATSTRTGNSPLHFGNGTRLTVT.

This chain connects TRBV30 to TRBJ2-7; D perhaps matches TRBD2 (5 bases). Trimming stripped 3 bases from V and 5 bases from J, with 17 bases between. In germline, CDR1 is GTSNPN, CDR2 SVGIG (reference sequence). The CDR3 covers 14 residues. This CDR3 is CAWSDGGLRDEQYF. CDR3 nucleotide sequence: TGTGCCTGGAGCGACGGAGGACTTCGGGACGAGCAGTACTTC.

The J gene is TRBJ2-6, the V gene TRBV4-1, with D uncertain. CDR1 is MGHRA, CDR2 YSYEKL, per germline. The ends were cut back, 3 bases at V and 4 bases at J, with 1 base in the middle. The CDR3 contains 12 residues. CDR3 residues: CASSQGANVLTF. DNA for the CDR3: TGCGCCAGCAGCCAGGGGGCCAACGTCCTGACTTTC.

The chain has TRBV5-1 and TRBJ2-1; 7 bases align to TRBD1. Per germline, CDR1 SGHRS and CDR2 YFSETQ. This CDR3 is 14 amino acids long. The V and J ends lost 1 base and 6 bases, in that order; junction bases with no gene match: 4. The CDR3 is CASSLPTGSNEQFF. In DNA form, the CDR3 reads TGCGCCAGCAGCTTGCCGACAGGGTCCAATGAGCAGTTCTTC.

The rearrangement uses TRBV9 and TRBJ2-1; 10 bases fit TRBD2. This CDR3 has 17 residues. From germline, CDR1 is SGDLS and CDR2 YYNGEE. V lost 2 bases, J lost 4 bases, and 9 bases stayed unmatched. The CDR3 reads CASSVGGGLAEYNEQFF. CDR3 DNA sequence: TGTGCCAGCAGCGTCGGGGGAGGACTAGCGGAATACAATGAGCAGTTCTTC.

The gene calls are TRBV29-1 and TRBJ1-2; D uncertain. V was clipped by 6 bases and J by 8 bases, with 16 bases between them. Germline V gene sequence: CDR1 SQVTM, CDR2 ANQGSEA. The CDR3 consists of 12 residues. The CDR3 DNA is TGCAGCGTCGGTTTCCACAGCTACGGCTACACCTTC. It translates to CSVGFHSYGYTF.

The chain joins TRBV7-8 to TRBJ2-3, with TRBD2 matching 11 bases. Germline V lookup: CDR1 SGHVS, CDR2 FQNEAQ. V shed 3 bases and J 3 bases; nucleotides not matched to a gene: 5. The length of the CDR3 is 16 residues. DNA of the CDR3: TGTGCCAGCAGCTTTGTGTTAGCGGGAGGGACAGATACGCAGTATTTT. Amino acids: CASSFVLAGGTDTQYF. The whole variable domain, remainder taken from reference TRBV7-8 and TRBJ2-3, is GAGVSQSPRYKVAKRGQDVALRCDPISGHVSLFWYQQALGQGPEFLTYFQNEAQLDKSGLPSDRFFAERPEGSVSTLKIQRTQQEDSAVYLCASSFVLAGGTDTQYFGPGTRLTVL.

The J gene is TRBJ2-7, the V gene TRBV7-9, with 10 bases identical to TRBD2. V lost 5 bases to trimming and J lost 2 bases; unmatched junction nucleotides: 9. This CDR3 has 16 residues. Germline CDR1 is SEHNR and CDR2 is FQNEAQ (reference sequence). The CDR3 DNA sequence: TGTGCCAGCAGCCGAGCCGGGACTAGCGTCACCTACGAGCAGTACTTC. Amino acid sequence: CASSRAGTSVTYEQYF. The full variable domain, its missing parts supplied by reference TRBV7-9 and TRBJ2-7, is DTGVSQNPRHKITKRGQNVTFRCDPISEHNRLYWYRQTLGQGPEFLTYFQNEAQLEKSRLLSDRFSAERPKGSFSTLEIQRTEQGDSAMYLCASSRAGTSVTYEQYFGPGTRLTVT.

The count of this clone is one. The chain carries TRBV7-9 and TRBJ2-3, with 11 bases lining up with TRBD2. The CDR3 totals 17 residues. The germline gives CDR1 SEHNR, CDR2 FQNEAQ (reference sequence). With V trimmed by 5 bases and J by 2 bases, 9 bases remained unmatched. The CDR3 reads CASSRPPSGRSTDTQYF. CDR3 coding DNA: TGTGCCAGCAGCCGACCTCCTAGCGGGAGGTCCACAGATACGCAGTATTTT.

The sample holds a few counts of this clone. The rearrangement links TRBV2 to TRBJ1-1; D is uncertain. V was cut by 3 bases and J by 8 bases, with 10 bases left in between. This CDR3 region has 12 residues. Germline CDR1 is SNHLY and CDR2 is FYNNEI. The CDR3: CASSDRSSEAFF. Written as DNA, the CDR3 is TGTGCCAGCAGTGACAGGTCATCAGAAGCTTTCTTT.

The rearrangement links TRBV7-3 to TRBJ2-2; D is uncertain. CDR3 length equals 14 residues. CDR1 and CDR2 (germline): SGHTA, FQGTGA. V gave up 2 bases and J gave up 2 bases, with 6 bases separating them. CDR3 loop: CASSLGFNTGELFF. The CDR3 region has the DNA TGTGCCAGCAGCTTAGGTTTCAACACCGGGGAGCTGTTTTTT.

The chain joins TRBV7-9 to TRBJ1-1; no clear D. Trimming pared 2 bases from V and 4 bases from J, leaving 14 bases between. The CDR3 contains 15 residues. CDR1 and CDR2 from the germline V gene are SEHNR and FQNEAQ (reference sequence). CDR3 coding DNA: TGTGCCAGCAGCTTATATCGTGAGGACGCCACTGAAGCTTTCTTT. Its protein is CASSLYREDATEAFF.

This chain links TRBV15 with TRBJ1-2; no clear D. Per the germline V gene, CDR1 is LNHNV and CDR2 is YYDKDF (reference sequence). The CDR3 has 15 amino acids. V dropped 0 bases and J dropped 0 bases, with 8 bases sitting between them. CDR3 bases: TGTGCCACCAGCAGAGATCCGACAACTAACTATGGCTACACCTTC. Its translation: CATSRDPTTNYGYTF.

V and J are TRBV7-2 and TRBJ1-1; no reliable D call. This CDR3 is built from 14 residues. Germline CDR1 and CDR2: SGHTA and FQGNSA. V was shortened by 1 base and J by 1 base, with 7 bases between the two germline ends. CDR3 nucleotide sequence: TGTGCCAGCAGCTTAGTTGCTGCGAACACTGAAGCTTTCTTT. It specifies CASSLVAANTEAFF.

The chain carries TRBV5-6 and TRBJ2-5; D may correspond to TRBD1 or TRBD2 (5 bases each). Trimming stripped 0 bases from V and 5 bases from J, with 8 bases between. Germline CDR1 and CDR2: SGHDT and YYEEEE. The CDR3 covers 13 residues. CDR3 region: CASSLVGGETQYF. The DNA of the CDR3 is TGTGCCAGCAGCTTGGTTGGGGGTGAGACCCAGTACTTC. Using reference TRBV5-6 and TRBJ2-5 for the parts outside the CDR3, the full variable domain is DAGVTQSPTHLIKTRGQQVTLRCSPKSGHDTVSWYQQALGQGPQFIFQYYEEEERQRGNFPDRFSGHQFPNYSSELNVNALLLGDSALYLCASSLVGGETQYFGPGTRLLVL.

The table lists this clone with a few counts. CDR3 amino acids: CASSLGGSNTEAFF. The DNA for the CDR3 is TGTGCCAGCAGCTTAGGGGGCTCCAACACTGAAGCTTTCTTT. The chain is built from TRBV7-2 and TRBJ1-1; D perhaps matches TRBD1 (5 bases). The CDR3 totals 14 residues. V shed 1 base and J shed 2 bases, with 8 bases lying between them. CDR1 SGHTA and CDR2 FQGNSA come from the germline V gene.

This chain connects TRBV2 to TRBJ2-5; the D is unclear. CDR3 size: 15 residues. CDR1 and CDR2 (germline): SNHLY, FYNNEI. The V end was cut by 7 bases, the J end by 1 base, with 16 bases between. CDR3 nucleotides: TGTGCCAGCAAGACACCCACCGATCGCCAAGAGACCCAGTACTTC. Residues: CASKTPTDRQETQYF. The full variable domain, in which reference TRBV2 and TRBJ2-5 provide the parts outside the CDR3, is EPEVTQTPSHQVTQMGQEVILRCVPISNHLYFYWYRQILGQKVEFLVSFYNNEISEKSEIFDDQFSVERPDGSNFTLKIRSTKLEDSAMYFCASKTPTDRQETQYFGPGTRLLVL.

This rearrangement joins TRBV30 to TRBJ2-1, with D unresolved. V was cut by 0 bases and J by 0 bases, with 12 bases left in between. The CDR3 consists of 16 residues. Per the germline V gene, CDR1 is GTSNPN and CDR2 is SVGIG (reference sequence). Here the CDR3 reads CAWSVVGLSSYNEQFF. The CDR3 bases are TGTGCCTGGAGTGTAGTGGGCCTGAGCTCCTACAATGAGCAGTTCTTC.

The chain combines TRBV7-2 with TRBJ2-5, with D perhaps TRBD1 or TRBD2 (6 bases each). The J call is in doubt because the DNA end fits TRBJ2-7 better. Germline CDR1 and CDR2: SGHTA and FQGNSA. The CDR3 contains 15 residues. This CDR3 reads CASRAGDGGFIEQYF. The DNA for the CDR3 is TGTGCCAGCAGAGCAGGGGACGGGGGTTTTATCGAGCAGTACTTC.

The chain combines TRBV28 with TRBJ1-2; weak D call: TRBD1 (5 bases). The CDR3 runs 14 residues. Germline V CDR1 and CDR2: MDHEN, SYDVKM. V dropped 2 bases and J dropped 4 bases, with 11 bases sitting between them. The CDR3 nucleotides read TGTGCCAGCAGTTTACACAGGTTGGGCTATGGCTACACCTTC. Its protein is CASSLHRLGYGYTF.

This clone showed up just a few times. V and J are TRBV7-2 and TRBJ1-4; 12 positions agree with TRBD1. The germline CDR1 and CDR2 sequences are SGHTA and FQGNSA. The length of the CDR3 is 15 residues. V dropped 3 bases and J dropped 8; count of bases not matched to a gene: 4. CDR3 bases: TGTGCCAGCAGCTTGTCGGGGACAGGGGGCGAAAAACTGTTTTTT. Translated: CASSLSGTGGEKLFF.

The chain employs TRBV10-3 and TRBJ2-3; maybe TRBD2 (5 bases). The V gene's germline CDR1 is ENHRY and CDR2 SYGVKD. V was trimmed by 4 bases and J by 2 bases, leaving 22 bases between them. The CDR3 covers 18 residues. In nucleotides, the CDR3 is TGTGCCATCAGTGCCGATTTTTCTAGCAGGCATGACACAGATACGCAGTATTTT. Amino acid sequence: CAISADFSSRHDTDTQYF.

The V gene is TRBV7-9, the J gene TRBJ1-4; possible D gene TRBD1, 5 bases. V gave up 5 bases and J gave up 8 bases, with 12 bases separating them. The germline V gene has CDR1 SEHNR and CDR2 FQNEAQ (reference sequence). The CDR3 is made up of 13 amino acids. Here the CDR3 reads CASSKEGNEKLFF. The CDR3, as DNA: TGTGCCAGCAGCAAGGAGGGGAACGAAAAACTGTTTTTT.

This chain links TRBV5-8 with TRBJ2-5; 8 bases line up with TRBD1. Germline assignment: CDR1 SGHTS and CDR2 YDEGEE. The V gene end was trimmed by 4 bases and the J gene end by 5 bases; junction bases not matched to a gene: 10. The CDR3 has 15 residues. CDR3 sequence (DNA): TGTGCCAGCAGCCAACGGACAGGGATGGGGGAGACCCAGTACTTC. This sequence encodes CASSQRTGMGETQYF.

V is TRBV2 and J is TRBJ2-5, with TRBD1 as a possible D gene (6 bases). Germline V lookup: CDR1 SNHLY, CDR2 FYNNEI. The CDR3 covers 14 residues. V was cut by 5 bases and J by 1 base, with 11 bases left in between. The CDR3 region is CASSMGHLQETQYF. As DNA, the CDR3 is TGTGCCAGCAGTATGGGACACCTCCAAGAGACCCAGTACTTC.